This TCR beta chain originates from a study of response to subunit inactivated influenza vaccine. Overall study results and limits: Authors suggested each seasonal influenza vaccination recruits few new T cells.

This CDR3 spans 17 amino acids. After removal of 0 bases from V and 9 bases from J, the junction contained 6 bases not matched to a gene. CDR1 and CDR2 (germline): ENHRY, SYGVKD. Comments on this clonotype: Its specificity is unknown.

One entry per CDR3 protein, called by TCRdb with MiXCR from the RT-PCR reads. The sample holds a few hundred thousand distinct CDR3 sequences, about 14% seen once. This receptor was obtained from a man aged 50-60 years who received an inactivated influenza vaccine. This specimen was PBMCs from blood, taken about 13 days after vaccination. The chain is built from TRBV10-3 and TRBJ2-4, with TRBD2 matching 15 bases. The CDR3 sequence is CAISESGLAGGPFIQYF. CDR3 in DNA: TGTGCCATCAGTGAGTCAGGACTAGCGGGAGGGCCATTCATTCAGTACTTC.